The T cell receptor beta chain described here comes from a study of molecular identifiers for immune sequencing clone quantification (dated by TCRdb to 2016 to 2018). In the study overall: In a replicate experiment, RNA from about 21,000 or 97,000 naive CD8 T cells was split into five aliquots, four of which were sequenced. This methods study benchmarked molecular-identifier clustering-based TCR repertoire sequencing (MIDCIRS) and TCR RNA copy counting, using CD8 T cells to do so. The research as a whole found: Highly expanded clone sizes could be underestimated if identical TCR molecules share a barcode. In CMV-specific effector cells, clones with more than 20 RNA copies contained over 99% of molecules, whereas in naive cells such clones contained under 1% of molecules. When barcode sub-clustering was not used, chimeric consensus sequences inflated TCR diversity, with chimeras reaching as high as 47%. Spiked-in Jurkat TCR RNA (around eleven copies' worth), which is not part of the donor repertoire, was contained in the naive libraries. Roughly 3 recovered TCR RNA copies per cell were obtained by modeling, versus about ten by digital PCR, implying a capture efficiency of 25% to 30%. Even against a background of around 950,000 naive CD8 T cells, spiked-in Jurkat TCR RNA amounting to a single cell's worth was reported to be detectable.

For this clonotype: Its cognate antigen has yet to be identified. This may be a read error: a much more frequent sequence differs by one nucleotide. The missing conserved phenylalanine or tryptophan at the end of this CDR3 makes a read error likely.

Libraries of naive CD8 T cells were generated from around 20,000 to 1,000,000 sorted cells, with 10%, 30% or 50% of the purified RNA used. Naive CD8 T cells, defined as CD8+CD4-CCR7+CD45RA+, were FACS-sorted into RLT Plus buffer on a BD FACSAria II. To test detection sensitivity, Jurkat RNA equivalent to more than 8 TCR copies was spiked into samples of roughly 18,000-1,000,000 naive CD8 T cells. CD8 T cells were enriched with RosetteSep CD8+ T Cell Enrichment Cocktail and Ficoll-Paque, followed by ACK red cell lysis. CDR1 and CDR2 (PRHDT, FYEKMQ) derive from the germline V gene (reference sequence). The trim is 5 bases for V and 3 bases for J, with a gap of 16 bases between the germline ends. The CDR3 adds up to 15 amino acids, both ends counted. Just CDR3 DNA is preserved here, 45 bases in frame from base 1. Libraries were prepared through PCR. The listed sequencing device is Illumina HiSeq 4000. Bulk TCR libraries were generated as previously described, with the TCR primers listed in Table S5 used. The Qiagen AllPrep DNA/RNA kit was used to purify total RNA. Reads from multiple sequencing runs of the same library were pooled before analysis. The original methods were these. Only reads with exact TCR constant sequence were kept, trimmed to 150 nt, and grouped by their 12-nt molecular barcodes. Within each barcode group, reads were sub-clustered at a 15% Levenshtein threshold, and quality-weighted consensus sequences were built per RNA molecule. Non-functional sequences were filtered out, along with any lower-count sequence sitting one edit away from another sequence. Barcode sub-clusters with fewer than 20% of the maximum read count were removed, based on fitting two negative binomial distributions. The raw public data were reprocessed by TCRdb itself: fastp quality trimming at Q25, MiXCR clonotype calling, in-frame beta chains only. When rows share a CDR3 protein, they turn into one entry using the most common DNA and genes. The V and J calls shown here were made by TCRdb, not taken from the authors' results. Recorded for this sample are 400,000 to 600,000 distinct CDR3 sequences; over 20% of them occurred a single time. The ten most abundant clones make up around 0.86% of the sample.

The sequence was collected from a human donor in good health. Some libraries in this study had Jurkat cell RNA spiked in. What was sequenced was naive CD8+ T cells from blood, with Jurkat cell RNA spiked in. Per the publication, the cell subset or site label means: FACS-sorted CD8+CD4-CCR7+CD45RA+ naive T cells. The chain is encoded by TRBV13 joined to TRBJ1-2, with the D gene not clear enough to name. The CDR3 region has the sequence CASSNTERSYYGYTL. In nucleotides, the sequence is TGTGCCAGCAGCAACACGGAAAGGTCCTACTATGGCTACACCCTC.